This TCR beta chain was captured by sequencing in a study of cytomegalovirus exposure and HLA in healthy donors. General observations from the study: Cytomegalovirus status was reportedly diagnosed by the classifier with high specificity and sensitivity.

Primers for the PCR totalled 60 Vbeta and 13 Jbeta. Profiled with immunoSEQ multiplex PCR; TCRdb holds only in-frame clones, not every one. Recorded for this sample: fewer than 30,000 clones. Regarding this clone: Its cognate antigen is unknown.

The V end lost 0 bases, the J end lost 5 bases, and 8 bases lay between the germline ends. Germline assignment: CDR1 GTSNPN and CDR2 SVGIG (reference sequence). The CDR3 is 14 residues long. This TCR was sampled from a man under 40 in good health and CMV-seronegative. Sequencing input: PBMCs. The gene calls are TRBV30 and TRBJ1-6, with D perhaps TRBD1 (6 bases). CDR3 region: CAWSVDSNNSPLHF. CDR3 DNA: TGTGCCTGGAGTGTGGACAGTAATAATTCACCCCTCCACTTT.